This passage covers 3 T cell receptor beta chains from one sample sequenced in a study of T cells in Graves' hyperthyroidism and ophthalmopathy. There were TCR beta CDR3 regions amplified from RNA transcripts. The HTBI primer set served for first-round RT-PCR of the TCR CDR3. TCRdb fed the multiplex PCR reads into MiXCR, producing one record per CDR3 protein. The sample carries a few hundred thousand distinct CDR3 sequences, around 14% recorded once. The sample taken for sequencing was blood. Every receptor here comes from a woman under 40 with Graves' hyperthyroidism.

Many counts were recorded for this clonotype. The rearrangement links TRBV2 to TRBJ1-2; the D gene is possibly TRBD1 (6 bases). Germline lookup yields CDR1 SNHLY and CDR2 FYNNEI. CDR3 size: 14 residues. With 5 bases removed from V and 2 bases from J, the gap between germline ends came to 12 bases. Here the CDR3 DNA reads TGTGCCAGCAGTTATAGGACAGCAAACTATGGCTACACCTTC. It codes for CASSYRTANYGYTF.

This clonotype was seen more than once but under ten times. J is TRBJ1-6 and V is TRBV4-2; no firm D call. Germline assignment: CDR1 LGHNA and CDR2 YNFKEQ. The V end was cut by 0 bases, the J end by 10 bases, with 19 bases between. The CDR3 runs to 17 residues. The chain's CDR3 is CASSQDWVGRRRSPLHF. The CDR3 coding sequence is TGTGCCAGCAGCCAAGATTGGGTGGGCCGGAGGCGATCACCCCTCCACTTT.

This clonotype was detected many times. This chain links TRBV2 with TRBJ2-5; the D gene is possibly TRBD2 (7 bases). Germline CDR1 and CDR2: SNHLY and FYNNEI. V was trimmed by 7 bases and J by 3 bases, leaving 24 bases between them. This CDR3 contains 17 residues. CDR3 amino acids: CASMGGLNSQMEETQYF. CDR3 DNA sequence: TGTGCCAGCATGGGGGGGCTAAACAGTCAGATGGAAGAGACCCAGTACTTC. Looking up the rest from reference TRBV2 and TRBJ2-5 gives the full variable domain: EPEVTQTPSHQVTQMGQEVILRCVPISNHLYFYWYRQILGQKVEFLVSFYNNEISEKSEIFDDQFSVERPDGSNFTLKIRSTKLEDSAMYFCASMGGLNSQMEETQYFGPGTRLLVL.